This TCR beta chain was found in a study of beta chain features in type 1 diabetes. Comment on this clone: Its antigen is not identified.

With 3 bases removed from V and 1 base from J, the gap between germline ends came to 9 bases. The CDR3 consists of 14 residues. CDR1 MDHEN and CDR2 SYDVKM come from the germline V gene. On average, the one heparinised blood draw given by each donor was 90 to 150 mL. Sorting with CD45RO/CCR7/CD25/CD127/CD95/CD27 yielded naive, central memory, regulatory and stem-like memory CD4+ cells. Expressed TCRB transcripts were sequenced because the entire RNA isolate underwent reverse transcription. Profiled with immunoSEQ multiplex PCR; TCRdb holds only in-frame clones, not every one. The table lists some 350,000 clones, over 8.5% of them singletons. Regarding the study as a whole: Short templates might get an advantage during PCR, and this would be equal in patients and controls. Compared to healthy donors, patients appeared to have naive, central memory and Treg TCRB repertoires that were more alike. People with Type 1 diabetes carried modestly yet significantly shorter TCRB CDR3s in all four CD4+ subsets.

The receptor was derived from a man aged 25 to 45 with type 1 diabetes. Source material: central memory CD4+ T cells from blood. This chain uses TRBV28 with TRBJ1-1, with TRBD1 as a possible D gene (6 bases). The CDR3 DNA is TGTGCCAGCAGTTTGGGACATCAGAACACTGAAGCTTTCTTT. This gives the protein CASSLGHQNTEAFF.